This TCR beta chain was recorded in a study of cytotoxic CD8 clonotypes in ibrutinib-treated CLL. Study outcomes and limitations: Sustained-remission and progressing patients diverged in sampling times.

Germline CDR1 SGHAT, CDR2 FQNNGV. The V gene lost 0 bases and the J gene lost 2 bases, with 11 bases spanning the gap. The CDR3 is 15 amino acids. Method: immunoSEQ multiplex PCR; TCRdb's copy keeps in-frame clones and lacks some. The sample holds about 200,000 clones, approximately 79% seen once. On this clone itself: The antigen is unknown.

This clonotype originated in a human donor with chronic lymphocytic leukemia. The sample in question was PBMCs, obtained after 12 months of ibrutinib treatment. This chain joins TRBV11-2 and TRBJ2-7; the D gene is possibly TRBD1 (5 bases). CDR3 DNA: TGTGCCAGCAGCTTAGATGGGGCGAGAGCCTACGAGCAGTACTTC. It yields the protein CASSLDGARAYEQYF.